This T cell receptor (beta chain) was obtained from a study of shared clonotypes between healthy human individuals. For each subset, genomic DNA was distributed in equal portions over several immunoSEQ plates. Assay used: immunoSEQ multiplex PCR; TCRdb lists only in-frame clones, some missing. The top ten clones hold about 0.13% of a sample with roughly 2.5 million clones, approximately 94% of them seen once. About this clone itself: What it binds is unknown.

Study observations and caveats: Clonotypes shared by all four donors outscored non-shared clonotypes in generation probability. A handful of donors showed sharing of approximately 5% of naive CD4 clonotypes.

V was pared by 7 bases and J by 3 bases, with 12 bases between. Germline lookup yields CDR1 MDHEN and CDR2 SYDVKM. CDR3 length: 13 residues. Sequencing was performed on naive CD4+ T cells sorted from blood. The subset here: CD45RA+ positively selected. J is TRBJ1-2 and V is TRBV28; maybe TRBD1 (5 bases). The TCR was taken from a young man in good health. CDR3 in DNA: TGTGCCAGCACCCAGGGTGGGGACTATGGCTACACCTTC. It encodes CASTQGGDYGYTF.